This TCR beta chain was sequenced during a study of STAT3 mutations in large granular lymphocyte leukemia. Study-wide results and limits: Every T-cell large granular lymphocyte leukemia patient had at least one immunodominant TCR beta clonotype.

Only in-frame clones appear in the TCRdb table, and some are missing; sequencing was by immunoSEQ multiplex PCR. The table shows approximately 30,000 clones, with roughly 80% occurring only once. V was cut by 3 bases and J by 5 bases, with 14 bases left in between. This CDR3 is 14 amino acids long. Per the germline V gene, CDR1 is MNHEY and CDR2 is SMNVEV (reference sequence). This clone was counted a single time. Its antigen is unidentified. The rearrangement joins TRBV27 to TRBJ2-7, with D possibly being TRBD1 (6 bases). The clonotype comes from a woman aged 50 to 60 with T-cell large granular lymphocyte leukemia. Some clones in this sample may be carry-over from other donors' samples. Input material: peripheral blood mononuclear cells. CDR3 loop: CASSLGQGSDEQYF. In DNA form, the CDR3 reads TGTGCCAGCAGTTTGGGTCAGGGGAGCGACGAGCAGTACTTC.